The clone carrying this T cell receptor (beta chain) has only a few counts. Its antigen is not known. This specimen includes other DNA sequences encoding the same CDR3. Amplification used 60 Vbeta primers and 13 Jbeta primers. Using immunoSEQ multiplex PCR, the repertoire was profiled, and TCRdb retains in-frame clones only, with some absent. The data contain 150,000 to 200,000 clones, approximately 81% of them singletons. This entry belongs to a study of cytomegalovirus exposure and HLA in healthy donors. Study results and limitations: Earlier results showed most TCR beta V segments being productive about 87% or about 30% of the time.

This sequence originates from a young woman in good health and CMV-seropositive. Sequenced: PBMCs.

The CDR3 DNA reads TGCGCCAGCAGCCAAGACCGGGTAAGCTCCTACAATGAGCAGTTCTTC. Its protein is CASSQDRVSSYNEQFF. The V and J genes are TRBV4-1 and TRBJ2-1, with D uncertain. This CDR3 spans 16 amino acids. The V end was cut by 0 bases, the J end by 0 bases, with 9 bases between. CDR1 and CDR2 from the germline V gene are MGHRA and YSYEKL.